One sample yielded the 31 T cell receptor beta chains listed below, sequenced in a study of technical replicates of blood from a handful of donors. Clones were sequenced by immunoSEQ multiplex PCR, and TCRdb holds only the in-frame ones, with some missing. In the table there are approximately 81,000 clones, approximately 94% of which are singletons. Sequencing was carried out using T cells isolated from PBMCs. The receptors shown here come from a human donor in good health.

The chain is built from TRBV5-4 and TRBJ2-7; tentative D call: TRBD1 (5 bases). In germline, CDR1 is SGHNT, CDR2 YYREEE (reference sequence). Trimming removed 1 base at V and 1 base at J, with 9 bases between. The CDR3 length is 14 residues. CDR3 amino acids: CASSLRGPSYEQYF. In DNA, the CDR3 is TGTGCCAGCAGCTTGAGGGGCCCATCCTACGAGCAGTACTTC.

The J gene is TRBJ2-1, the V gene TRBV30; the match to TRBD2 covers 14 bases. V lost 5 bases, J lost 14 bases, and 8 bases stayed unmatched. The CDR3 is 13 residues long. Germline assignment: CDR1 GTSNPN and CDR2 SVGIG (reference sequence). The CDR3, as DNA: TGTGCCTGGGGGACTAGCGGGAGTCTCCAGGAGTTCTTC. It yields the protein CAWGTSGSLQEFF.

The rearrangement uses TRBV6-6 and TRBJ2-1, with D possibly matching TRBD2 (6 bases). This CDR3 has 14 residues. CDR1 and CDR2 from the germline V gene are MNHNY and SVGAGI (reference sequence). V lost 4 bases, J lost 8 bases, and 15 bases lay in between. The CDR3 sequence is CASSSEGRFDEQFF. The DNA of the CDR3 is TGTGCCAGCAGTTCGGAGGGCCGGTTCGATGAGCAGTTCTTC.

V gene TRBV29-1 combines with J gene TRBJ2-7, with D possibly being TRBD1 (5 bases). The CDR3 length is 12 residues. V gave up 4 bases and J gave up 4 bases, with 11 bases separating them. Germline loops: CDR1 SQVTM, CDR2 ANQGSEA. The CDR3 sequence is CSVVYRTYEQYF. The CDR3, as DNA: TGCAGCGTTGTGTACAGGACGTACGAGCAGTACTTC.

V gene TRBV9 combines with J gene TRBJ1-3; D is ambiguous. The CDR3 covers 15 residues. V was cut by 2 bases and J by 2 bases, with 11 bases left in between. Per germline, CDR1 SGDLS and CDR2 YYNGEE. In nucleotides, the CDR3 is TGTGCCAGCAGCGTGGGAGGGCTTCCTGGAAACACCATATATTTT. Residues: CASSVGGLPGNTIYF.

This clone turned up a few times. The V and J genes are TRBV21-1 and TRBJ1-4; the D call TRBD1 from the table was never checked on the DNA. TRBV21-1 is classified as a pseudogene. The CDR3 is 15 residues long. CDR3 nucleotide sequence: TGTGCCAGCAGCAAGACCGGGACACCAGATGAAAAACTGTTTTTT. Encoded protein: CASSKTGTPDEKLFF.

This clone showed up just a few times. The gene calls are TRBV19 and TRBJ2-2, with D unclear. The V gene lost 6 bases and the J gene lost 4 bases, with 9 bases spanning the gap. CDR3 length: 13 amino acids. Germline loops: CDR1 LNHDA, CDR2 SQIVND (reference sequence). CDR3 sequence reads: CASRPDFTGELFF. The CDR3 DNA follows: TGTGCCAGTAGGCCAGATTTCACCGGGGAGCTGTTTTTT.

The gene calls are TRBV11-3 and TRBJ2-1, with 8 bases aligning to TRBD2. V lost 5 bases to trimming and J lost 4 bases; unmatched junction nucleotides: 4. Germline CDR1 reads SGHNT; CDR2 reads YENEEA. CDR3 length: 14 residues. Here the CDR3 reads CASSVSGTYNEQFF. CDR3 DNA: TGTGCCAGCAGCGTTAGCGGGACTTACAATGAGCAGTTCTTC.

V is TRBV6-8 and J is TRBJ1-5; no clear D. This CDR3 contains 13 residues. Germline lookup yields CDR1 MNHGY and CDR2 SAAAGT. The V end lost 2 bases, the J end lost 9 bases, and 11 bases lay between the germline ends. The CDR3 DNA reads TGTGCCAGCAGTTACCCCCCTAGGCCGCCCCAGCATTTT. This translates into CASSYPPRPPQHF.

This sequence joins TRBV6-1 and TRBJ2-7, with D possibly being TRBD1 (5 bases). This CDR3 region has 14 residues. The germline V and J ends were trimmed by 4 bases and 3 bases, with 13 bases remaining between them. Per germline, CDR1 MNHNS and CDR2 SASEGT. The CDR3 region has the DNA TGTGCCAGCAGTGGGGGATTGACAGACTACGAGCAGTACTTC. Translating it yields CASSGGLTDYEQYF.

This sequence joins TRBV2 and TRBJ1-2; D is possibly TRBD1 (5 bases). The germline gives CDR1 SNHLY, CDR2 FYNNEI. V was cut by 5 bases and J by 0 bases, with 7 bases left in between. The CDR3 consists of 13 residues. For the CDR3, the DNA is TGTGCCAGCAGTCAGGGTTCTAACTATGGCTACACCTTC. The encoded protein is CASSQGSNYGYTF.

V and J are TRBV12-5 and TRBJ2-2, with TRBD2 identical over 8 bases. The CDR3 sequence is 16 residues long. V was clipped by 3 bases and J by 3 bases; unmatched bases: 6. Germline CDR1 and CDR2: LGHNT and FRNRAP. CDR3 bases: TGTGCTAGTGGTTTCCCGGGGGGGAAGGACACCGGGGAGCTGTTTTTT. Translating it yields CASGFPGGKDTGELFF.

The rearrangement joins TRBV19 to TRBJ2-7; tentative D call: TRBD1 (6 bases). CDR3 length: 12 amino acids. Deletions cut 9 bases from V and 0 bases from J, with 9 bases between. The germline V gene has CDR1 LNHDA and CDR2 SQIVND (reference sequence). CDR3 loop: CASRDTSYEQYF. The CDR3 DNA follows: TGTGCCAGCAGGGACACCTCCTACGAGCAGTACTTC.

The CDR3 DNA follows: TGTGCCAGCAGCTTAGGAGCGTTACTAATCACTGAAGCTTTCTTT. Translation gives CASSLGALLITEAFF. The rearrangement joins TRBV11-1 to TRBJ1-1; D ambiguous. The germline V and J ends were trimmed by 1 base and 4 bases, with 13 bases remaining between them. Germline V gene data show CDR1 as SGHAT and CDR2 as FQDESV (reference sequence). The CDR3 is made up of 15 amino acids.

This clone was detected once. The chain recombines TRBV5-1 with TRBJ2-7, with 8 bases aligning to TRBD2. This CDR3 comprises 15 residues. V was pared by 4 bases and J by 2 bases, with 8 bases of the junction left unmatched. Germline V lookup: CDR1 SGHRS, CDR2 YFSETQ. CDR3 sequence: CASSLNSGAAYEQYF. The CDR3 coding sequence is TGCGCCAGCAGCCTCAATAGCGGGGCCGCCTACGAGCAGTACTTC.

The chain has TRBV7-3 and TRBJ2-1; 10 bases match TRBD1. The V gene's germline CDR1 is SGHTA and CDR2 FQGTGA. With V trimmed by 6 bases and J by 0 bases, 17 bases remained unmatched. The CDR3 is made up of 20 amino acids. CDR3 DNA sequence: TGTGCCAGCAGTCCGCGAACCCGGGACAGGGGCCACAGCTCCTACAATGAGCAGTTCTTC. Its protein is CASSPRTRDRGHSSYNEQFF.

This clone was observed once. The V gene is TRBV18, the J gene TRBJ1-5; 7 bases fit TRBD1. The germline gives CDR1 KGHSH, CDR2 LQKENI. V was pared by 3 bases and J by 5 bases, with 4 bases of the junction left unmatched. The CDR3 covers 14 residues. CDR3 loop: CASSPGQGDQPQHF. In DNA form, the CDR3 reads TGTGCCAGCTCACCTGGGCAGGGGGATCAGCCCCAGCATTTT. The entire variable domain, with the rest obtained from reference TRBV18 and TRBJ1-5, is as follows: NAGVMQNPRHLVRRRGQEARLRCSPMKGHSHVYWYRQLPEEGLKFMVYLQKENIIDESGMPKERFSAEFPKEGPSILRIQQVVRGDSAAYFCASSPGQGDQPQHFGDGTRLSIL.

The chain has TRBV6-1 and TRBJ2-3; possible D gene TRBD2, 5 bases. From germline, CDR1 is MNHNS and CDR2 SASEGT. The germline V and J ends were trimmed by 10 bases and 2 bases, with 13 bases remaining between them. This CDR3 is built from 13 residues. In nucleotides, the CDR3 is TGTGCCAACCAGAGGGTCCCCACAGATACGCAGTATTTT. It yields the protein CANQRVPTDTQYF.

The chain links TRBV7-2 to TRBJ1-1; tentative D call: TRBD1 (5 bases). The CDR3 spans 15 residues. Trimming removed 1 base from V and 3 bases from J, with 12 bases in between. CDR1 SGHTA and CDR2 FQGNSA come from the germline V gene. CDR3 sequence (DNA): TGTGCCAGCAGCTTAGGTGGTGGGGCAGACACTGAAGCTTTCTTT. As protein: CASSLGGGADTEAFF. The entire variable domain, with the rest obtained from reference TRBV7-2 and TRBJ1-1, is as follows: GAGVSQSPSNKVTEKGKDVELRCDPISGHTALYWYRQSLGQGLEFLIYFQGNSAPDKSGLPSDRFSAERTGGSVSTLTIQRTQQEDSAVYLCASSLGGGADTEAFFGQGTRLTVV.

The genes are TRBV27 and TRBJ2-7; maybe TRBD1 (6 bases). The CDR3 is made up of 14 amino acids. V lost 5 bases and J 2 bases, leaving 13 bases between the germline ends. Germline-derived CDR1 and CDR2 are MNHEY and SMNVEV (reference sequence). CDR3 sequence reads: CASSPRTEPYEQYF. CDR3 DNA: TGTGCCAGCAGTCCTAGGACAGAGCCCTACGAGCAGTACTTC.

The V gene is TRBV6-4, the J gene TRBJ1-5; D remains unclear. CDR1 is MRHNA and CDR2 is SNTAGT in the germline V gene. CDR3 size: 13 residues. V was pared by 0 bases and J by 4 bases, with 4 bases between. For the CDR3, the DNA is TGTGCCAGCAGTGACTCGGAGAATCAGCCCCAGCATTTT. It is translated as CASSDSENQPQHF.

The chain has TRBV5-4 and TRBJ2-4, with TRBD2 identical over 9 bases. The V gene end was trimmed by 2 bases and the J gene end by 10 bases; junction bases not matched to a gene: 10. Germline values: CDR1 SGHNT, CDR2 YYREEE (reference sequence). The CDR3 consists of 15 residues. This CDR3 reads CASSFASSGRVIQYF. CDR3 nucleotide sequence: TGTGCCAGCAGCTTTGCCAGTAGCGGGAGAGTGATTCAGTACTTC.

This chain uses TRBV9 with TRBJ2-2, with 7 bases aligning to TRBD2. CDR3 size: 14 residues. The junction had 3 bases not matched to a gene; V was cut back by 2 bases and J by 5 bases. In germline, CDR1 is SGDLS, CDR2 YYNGEE. The chain's CDR3 is CASSVGGETGELFF. The CDR3, as DNA: TGTGCCAGCAGCGTGGGAGGGGAGACCGGGGAGCTGTTTTTT.

V and J are TRBV6-1 and TRBJ1-1, with D perhaps matching TRBD1 (5 bases). CDR1 and CDR2 (germline): MNHNS, SASEGT. With 5 bases removed from V and 0 bases from J, the gap between germline ends came to 10 bases. The CDR3 runs 14 residues. This CDR3 reads CASSKTVMNTEAFF. The CDR3 DNA is TGTGCCAGCAGTAAGACAGTCATGAACACTGAAGCTTTCTTT.

J is TRBJ2-5 and V is TRBV7-2; D might be TRBD1 (5 bases). CDR1 and CDR2 (germline): SGHTA, FQGNSA. V lost 2 bases and J lost 6, with 16 bases in between. The CDR3 sequence is 15 residues long. CDR3: CASSLNDRGRKTQYF. The DNA for the CDR3 is TGTGCCAGCAGCTTAAACGATAGGGGCAGGAAGACCCAGTACTTC.

The chain is built from TRBV19 and TRBJ2-3; 11 nucleotides align to TRBD1. CDR1 and CDR2 from the germline V gene are LNHDA and SQIVND (reference sequence). The length of the CDR3 is 17 residues. J lost 1 base, V lost 3 bases, and 6 bases had no gene match. The DNA of the CDR3 is TGTGCCAGTAGTATTAGGGGACAGGGGGGAGGCACAGATACGCAGTATTTT. This translates into CASSIRGQGGGTDTQYF.

The CDR3 nucleotides are TGTGCCAGCAGTGCAAGGAGGGGGCATGGCTACACCTTC. Protein sequence: CASSARRGHGYTF. The chain employs TRBV28 and TRBJ1-2; the match to TRBD1 covers 7 bases. The V gene's germline CDR1 is MDHEN and CDR2 SYDVKM. Germline trimming cut 5 bases from V and 6 bases from J; bases unmatched to any gene: 6. CDR3 length: 13 residues.

This chain uses TRBV10-2 with TRBJ2-7; unclear D gene. V was cut by 4 bases and J by 4 bases, with 5 bases left in between. From germline, CDR1 is WSHSY and CDR2 SAAADI. CDR3 length: 11 residues. In DNA, the CDR3 is TGCGCCAGCAGTGGCGGTTACGAGCAGTACTTC. This translates into CASSGGYEQYF.

This chain uses TRBV10-1 with TRBJ1-5, with D hard to call. The ends were cut back, 5 bases at V and 1 base at J, with 15 bases in the middle. CDR1 WNHNN and CDR2 SYGVQD come from the germline V gene (reference sequence). The CDR3 is 16 amino acids. CDR3 loop: CASSLNYARSNQPQHF. The CDR3 region has the DNA TGCGCCAGCAGTCTGAACTATGCTCGGAGCAATCAGCCCCAGCATTTT.

The rearrangement links TRBV28 to TRBJ2-1; D remains ambiguous. Trimming shortened V by 0 bases and J by 8 bases, and 5 bases separated the two germline ends. CDR1 is MDHEN, CDR2 SYDVKM, per germline. The CDR3 contains 12 residues. CDR3 DNA: TGTGCCAGCAGTTTATGGGAGCATGAGCAGTTCTTC. This gives the protein CASSLWEHEQFF.

The V gene is TRBV19, the J gene TRBJ2-2; perhaps TRBD1 as D (6 bases). V was clipped by 3 bases and J by 0 bases, with 20 bases between them. CDR3 length: 19 residues. Germline CDR1 LNHDA, CDR2 SQIVND (reference sequence). The CDR3: CASSITGFSHSANTGELFF. DNA for the CDR3: TGTGCCAGTAGTATCACAGGGTTTTCCCATTCAGCGAACACCGGGGAGCTGTTTTTT.